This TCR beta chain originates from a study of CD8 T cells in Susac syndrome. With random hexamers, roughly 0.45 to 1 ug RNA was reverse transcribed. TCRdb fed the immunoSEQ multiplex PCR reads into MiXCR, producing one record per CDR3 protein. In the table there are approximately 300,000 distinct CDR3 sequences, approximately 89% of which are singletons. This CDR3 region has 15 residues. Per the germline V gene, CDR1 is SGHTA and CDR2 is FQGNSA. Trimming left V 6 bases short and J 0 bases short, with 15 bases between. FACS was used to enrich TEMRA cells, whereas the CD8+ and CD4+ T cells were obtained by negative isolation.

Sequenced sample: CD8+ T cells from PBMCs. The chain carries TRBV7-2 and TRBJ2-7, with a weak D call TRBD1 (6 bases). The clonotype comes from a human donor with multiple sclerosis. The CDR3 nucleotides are TGTGCCAGCAGTCTAGTAGGACAGAGCTCCTACGAGCAGTACTTC. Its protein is CASSLVGQSSYEQYF.